This T cell receptor beta chain derives from a study of T cells in Graves' hyperthyroidism and ophthalmopathy. The investigators amplified TCR beta CDR3 regions from RNA transcripts. The TCR CDR3 was amplified in a first-round RT-PCR using the HTBI primer set. MiXCR was run by TCRdb on the multiplex PCR reads, yielding one entry per CDR3 protein. This sample has around 340,000 distinct CDR3 sequences; about 20% occur once, and the top ten carry approximately 49%. This clonotype has a handful of counts. Germline values: CDR1 SGHNT, CDR2 YYREEE (reference sequence). Trimming removed 3 bases from V and 5 bases from J, with 11 bases in between. This CDR3 is built from 13 residues.

This TCR was recovered from a woman between 45 and 60 years old with Graves' hyperthyroidism. Sequencing used blood. The rearrangement uses TRBV5-4 and TRBJ1-2; D not certain. CDR3 protein: CASSSSRAYGYTF. CDR3 coding DNA: TGTGCCAGCAGCTCTTCTAGAGCTTATGGCTACACCTTC.